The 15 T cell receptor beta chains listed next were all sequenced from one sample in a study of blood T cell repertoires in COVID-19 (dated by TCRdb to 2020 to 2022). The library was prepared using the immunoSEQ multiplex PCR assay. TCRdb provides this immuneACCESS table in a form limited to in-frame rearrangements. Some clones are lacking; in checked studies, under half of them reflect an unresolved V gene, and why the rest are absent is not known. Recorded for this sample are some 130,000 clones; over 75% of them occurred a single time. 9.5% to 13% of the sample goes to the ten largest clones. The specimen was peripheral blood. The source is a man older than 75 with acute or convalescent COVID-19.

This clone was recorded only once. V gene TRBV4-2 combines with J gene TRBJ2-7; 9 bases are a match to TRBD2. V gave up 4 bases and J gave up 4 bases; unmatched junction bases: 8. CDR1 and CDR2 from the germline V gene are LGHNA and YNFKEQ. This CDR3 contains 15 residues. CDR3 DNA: TGTGCCAGCAGCCCCACTGGGACTAGCAGATACGAGCAGTACTTC. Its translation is CASSPTGTSRYEQYF.

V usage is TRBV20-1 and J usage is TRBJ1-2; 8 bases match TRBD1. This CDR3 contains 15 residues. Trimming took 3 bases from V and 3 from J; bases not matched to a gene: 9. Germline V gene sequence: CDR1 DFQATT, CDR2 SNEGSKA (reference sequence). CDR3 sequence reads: CSASGGQVNYYGYTF. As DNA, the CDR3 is TGCAGTGCTAGTGGGGGACAGGTAAACTACTATGGCTACACCTTC.

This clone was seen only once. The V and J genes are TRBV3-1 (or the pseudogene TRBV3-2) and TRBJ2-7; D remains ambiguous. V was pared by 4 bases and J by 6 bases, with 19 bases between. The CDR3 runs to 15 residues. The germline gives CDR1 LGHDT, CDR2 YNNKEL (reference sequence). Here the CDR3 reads CASSLSMGSLFEQYF. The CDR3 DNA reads TGTGCCAGCAGCCTGTCTATGGGTAGCCTCTTCGAGCAGTACTTC.

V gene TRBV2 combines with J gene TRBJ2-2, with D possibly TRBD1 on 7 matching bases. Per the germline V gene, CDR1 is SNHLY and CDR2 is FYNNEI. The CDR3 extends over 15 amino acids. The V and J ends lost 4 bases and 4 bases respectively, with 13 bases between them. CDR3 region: CASSVAQGGTGELFF. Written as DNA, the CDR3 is TGTGCCAGCAGTGTAGCCCAGGGGGGCACCGGGGAGCTGTTTTTT.

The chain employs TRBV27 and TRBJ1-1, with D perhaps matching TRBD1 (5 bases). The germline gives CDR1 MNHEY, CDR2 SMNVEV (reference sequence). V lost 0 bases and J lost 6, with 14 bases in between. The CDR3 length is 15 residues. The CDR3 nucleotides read TGTGCCAGCAGTTTATCTCCAGGGTGGGCCCCTGAAGCTTTCTTT. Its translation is CASSLSPGWAPEAFF.

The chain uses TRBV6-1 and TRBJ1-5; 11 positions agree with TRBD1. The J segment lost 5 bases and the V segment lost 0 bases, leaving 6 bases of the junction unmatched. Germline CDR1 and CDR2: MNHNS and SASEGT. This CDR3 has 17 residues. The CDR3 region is CASSEAWAGQGDQPQHF. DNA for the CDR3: TGTGCCAGCAGTGAAGCTTGGGCGGGACAGGGGGATCAGCCCCAGCATTTT.

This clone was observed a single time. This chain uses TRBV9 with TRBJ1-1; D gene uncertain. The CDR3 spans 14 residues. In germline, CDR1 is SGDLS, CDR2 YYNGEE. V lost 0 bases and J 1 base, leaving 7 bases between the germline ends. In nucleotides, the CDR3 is TGTGCCAGCAGCGTAGATACGGGGAACACTGAAGCTTTCTTT. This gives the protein CASSVDTGNTEAFF.

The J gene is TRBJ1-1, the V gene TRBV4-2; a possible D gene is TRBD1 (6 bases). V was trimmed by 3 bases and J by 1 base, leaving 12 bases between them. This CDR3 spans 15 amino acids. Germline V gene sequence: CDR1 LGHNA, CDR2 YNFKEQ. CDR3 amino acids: CASSQTGTTNTEAFF. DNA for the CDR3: TGTGCCAGCAGCCAGACCGGGACAACGAACACTGAAGCTTTCTTT.

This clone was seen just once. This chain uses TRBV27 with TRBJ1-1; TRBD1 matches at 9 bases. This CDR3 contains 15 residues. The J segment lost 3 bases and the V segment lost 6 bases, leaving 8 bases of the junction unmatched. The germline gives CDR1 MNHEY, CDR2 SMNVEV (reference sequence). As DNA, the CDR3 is TGTGCCAGCAGAGTTCCGGGACAGGGATACACTGAAGCTTTCTTT. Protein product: CASRVPGQGYTEAFF.

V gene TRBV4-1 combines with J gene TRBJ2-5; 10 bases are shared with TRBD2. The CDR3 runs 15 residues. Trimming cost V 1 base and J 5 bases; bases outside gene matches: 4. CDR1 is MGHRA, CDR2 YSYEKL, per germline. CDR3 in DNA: TGCGCCAGCAGCCAAGGGACTAGCGGATGGGAGACCCAGTACTTC. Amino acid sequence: CASSQGTSGWETQYF.

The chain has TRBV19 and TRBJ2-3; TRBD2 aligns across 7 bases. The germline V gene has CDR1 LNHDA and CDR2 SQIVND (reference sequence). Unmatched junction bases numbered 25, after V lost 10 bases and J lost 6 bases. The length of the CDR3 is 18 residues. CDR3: CATFLEDVWTRFLDTQYF. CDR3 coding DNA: TGTGCCACCTTTCTGGAGGACGTGTGGACTAGGTTTTTGGATACGCAGTATTTT.

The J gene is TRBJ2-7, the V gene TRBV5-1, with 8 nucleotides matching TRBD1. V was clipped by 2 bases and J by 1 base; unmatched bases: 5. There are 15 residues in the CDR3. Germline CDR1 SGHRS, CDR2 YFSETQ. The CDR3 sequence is CASSFAGGRSYEQYF. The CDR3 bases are TGCGCCAGCAGCTTTGCAGGGGGCAGGTCCTACGAGCAGTACTTC. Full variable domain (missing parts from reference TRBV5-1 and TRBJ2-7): KAGVTQTPRYLIKTRGQQVTLSCSPISGHRSVSWYQQTPGQGLQFLFEYFSETQRNKGNFPGRFSGRQFSNSRSEMNVSTLELGDSALYLCASSFAGGRSYEQYFGPGTRLTVT.

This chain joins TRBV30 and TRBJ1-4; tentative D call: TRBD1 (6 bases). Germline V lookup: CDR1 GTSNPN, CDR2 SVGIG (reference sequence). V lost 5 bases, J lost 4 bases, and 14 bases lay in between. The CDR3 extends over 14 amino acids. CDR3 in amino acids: CAWDPGQLNEKLFF. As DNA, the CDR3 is TGTGCCTGGGACCCCGGACAGCTTAATGAAAAACTGTTTTTT.

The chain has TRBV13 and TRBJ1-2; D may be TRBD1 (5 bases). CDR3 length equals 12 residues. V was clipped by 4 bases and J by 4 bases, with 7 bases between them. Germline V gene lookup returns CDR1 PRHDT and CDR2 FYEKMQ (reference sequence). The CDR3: CASSWGGYGYTF. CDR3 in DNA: TGTGCCAGCAGCTGGGGCGGCTATGGCTACACCTTC.

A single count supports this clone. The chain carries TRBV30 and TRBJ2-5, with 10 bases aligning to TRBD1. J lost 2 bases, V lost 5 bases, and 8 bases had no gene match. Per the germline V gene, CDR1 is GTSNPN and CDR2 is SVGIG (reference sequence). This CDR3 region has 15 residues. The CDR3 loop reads CAWGRGQGYQETQYF. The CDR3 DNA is TGTGCCTGGGGCCGGGGACAGGGGTATCAAGAGACCCAGTACTTC. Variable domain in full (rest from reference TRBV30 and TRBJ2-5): SQTIHQWPATLVQPVGSPLSLECTVEGTSNPNLYWYRQAAGRGLQLLFYSVGIGQISSEVPQNLSASRPQDRQFILSSKKLLLSDSGFYLCAWGRGQGYQETQYFGPGTRLLVL.